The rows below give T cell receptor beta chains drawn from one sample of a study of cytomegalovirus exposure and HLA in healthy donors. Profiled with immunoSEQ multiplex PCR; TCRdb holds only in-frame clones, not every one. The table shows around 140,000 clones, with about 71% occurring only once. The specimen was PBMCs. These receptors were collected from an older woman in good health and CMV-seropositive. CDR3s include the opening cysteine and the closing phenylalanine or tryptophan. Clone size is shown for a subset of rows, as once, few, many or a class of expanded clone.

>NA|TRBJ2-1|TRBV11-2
CASSLAGKSNEQFF
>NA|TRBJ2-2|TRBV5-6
CASSPDYTGELFF
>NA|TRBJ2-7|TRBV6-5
CASSYTRQGASEQYF
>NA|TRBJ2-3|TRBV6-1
CASSEDIGLDTQYF
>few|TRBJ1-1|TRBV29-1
CSVDQGGPMSAFF
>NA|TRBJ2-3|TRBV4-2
CASSQAGSSGFVDTQYF
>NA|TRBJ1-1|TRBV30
CAWIGGRGTEAFF
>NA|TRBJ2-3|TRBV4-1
CASSQGEHTDTQYF
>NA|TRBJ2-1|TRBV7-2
CASSPRGGGSFYNEQFF
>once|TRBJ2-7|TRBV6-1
CASSVSAYEQYF
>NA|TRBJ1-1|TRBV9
CASSVATDRAAFF
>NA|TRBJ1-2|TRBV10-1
CASSPGQGVYGYTF
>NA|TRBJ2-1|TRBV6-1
CAGAGTGPGWDEQFF
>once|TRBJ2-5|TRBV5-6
CASQAGPETQYF
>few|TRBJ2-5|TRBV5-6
CASSFLAGGRETQYF
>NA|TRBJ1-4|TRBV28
CASSLGLGRGLLVREKLFF
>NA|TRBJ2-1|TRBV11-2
CASSSQGSSYNEQFF
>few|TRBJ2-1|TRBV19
CASSRGVGDEQFF
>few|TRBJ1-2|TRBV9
CASSVEEGEYGYTF
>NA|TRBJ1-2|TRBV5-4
CASSPGTAGFGYTF
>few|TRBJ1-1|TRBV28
CASSLIDSNTEAFF
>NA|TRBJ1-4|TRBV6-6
CASQEQVKNEKLFF